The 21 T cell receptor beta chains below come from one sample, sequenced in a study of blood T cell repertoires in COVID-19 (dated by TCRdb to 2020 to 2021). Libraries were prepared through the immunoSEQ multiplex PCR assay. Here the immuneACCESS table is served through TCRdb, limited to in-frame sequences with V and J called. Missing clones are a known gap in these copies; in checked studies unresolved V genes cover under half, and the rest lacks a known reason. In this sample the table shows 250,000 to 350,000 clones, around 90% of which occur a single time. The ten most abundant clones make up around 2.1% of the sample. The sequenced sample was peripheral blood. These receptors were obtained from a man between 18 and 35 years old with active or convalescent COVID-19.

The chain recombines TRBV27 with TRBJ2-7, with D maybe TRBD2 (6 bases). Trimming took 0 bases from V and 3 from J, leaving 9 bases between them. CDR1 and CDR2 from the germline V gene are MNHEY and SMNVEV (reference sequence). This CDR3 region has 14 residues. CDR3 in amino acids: CASSLSSGIYEQYF. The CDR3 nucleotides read TGTGCCAGCAGTTTATCTAGCGGAATCTACGAGCAGTACTTC.

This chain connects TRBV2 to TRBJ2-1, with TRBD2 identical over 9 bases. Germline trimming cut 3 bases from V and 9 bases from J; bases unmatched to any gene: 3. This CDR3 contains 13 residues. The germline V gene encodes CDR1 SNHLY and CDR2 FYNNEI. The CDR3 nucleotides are TGTGCCAGCAGTGACGTAGCGGGAGTTGAGCAGTTCTTC. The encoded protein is CASSDVAGVEQFF.

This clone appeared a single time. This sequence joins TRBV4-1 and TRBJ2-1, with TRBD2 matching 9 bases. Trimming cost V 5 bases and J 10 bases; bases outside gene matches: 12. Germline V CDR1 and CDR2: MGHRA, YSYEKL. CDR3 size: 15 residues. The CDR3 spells CASSKTSGRGEEQFF. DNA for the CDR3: TGCGCCAGCAGCAAGACTAGCGGACGAGGGGAAGAGCAGTTCTTC.

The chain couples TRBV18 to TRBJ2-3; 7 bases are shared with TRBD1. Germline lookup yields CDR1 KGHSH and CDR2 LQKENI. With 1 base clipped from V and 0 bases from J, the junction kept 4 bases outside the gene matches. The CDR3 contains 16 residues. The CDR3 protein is CASSPLTGASTDTQYF. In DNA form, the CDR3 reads TGTGCCAGCTCACCACTCACAGGGGCAAGCACAGATACGCAGTATTTT. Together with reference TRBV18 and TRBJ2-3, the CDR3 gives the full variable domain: NAGVMQNPRHLVRRRGQEARLRCSPMKGHSHVYWYRQLPEEGLKFMVYLQKENIIDESGMPKERFSAEFPKEGPSILRIQQVVRGDSAAYFCASSPLTGASTDTQYFGPGTRLTVL.

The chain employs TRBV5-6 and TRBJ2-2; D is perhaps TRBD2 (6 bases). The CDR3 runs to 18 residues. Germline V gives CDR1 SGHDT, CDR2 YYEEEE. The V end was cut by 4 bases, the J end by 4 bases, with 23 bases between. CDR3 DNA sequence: TGTGCCAGCAGCCTGGAAGCCCCATCGGGGGATGGCACCGGGGAGCTGTTTTTT. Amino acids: CASSLEAPSGDGTGELFF.

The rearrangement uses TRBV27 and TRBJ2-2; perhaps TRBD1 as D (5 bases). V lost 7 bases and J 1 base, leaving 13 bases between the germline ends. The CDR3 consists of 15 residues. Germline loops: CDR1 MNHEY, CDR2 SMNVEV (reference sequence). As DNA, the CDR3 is TGTGCCAGCAATAGGGTCACAGGGAACACCGGGGAGCTGTTTTTT. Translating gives CASNRVTGNTGELFF.

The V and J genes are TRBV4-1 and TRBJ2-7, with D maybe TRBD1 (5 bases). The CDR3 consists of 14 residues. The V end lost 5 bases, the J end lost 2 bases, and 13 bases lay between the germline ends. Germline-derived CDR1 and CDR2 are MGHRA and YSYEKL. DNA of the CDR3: TGCGCCAGCAGCTCGTTCCAGGGTCCCTACGAGCAGTACTTC. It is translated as CASSSFQGPYEQYF.

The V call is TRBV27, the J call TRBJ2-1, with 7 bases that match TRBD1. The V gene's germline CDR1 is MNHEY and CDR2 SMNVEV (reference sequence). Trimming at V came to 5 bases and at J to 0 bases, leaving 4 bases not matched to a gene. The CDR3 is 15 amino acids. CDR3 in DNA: TGTGCCAGCAGTCGTACAGGGGACTCCTACAATGAGCAGTTCTTC. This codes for CASSRTGDSYNEQFF.

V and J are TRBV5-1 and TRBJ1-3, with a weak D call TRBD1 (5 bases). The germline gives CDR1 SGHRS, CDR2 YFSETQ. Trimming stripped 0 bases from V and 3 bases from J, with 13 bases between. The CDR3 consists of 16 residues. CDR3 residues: CASSLAGSVGGNTIYF. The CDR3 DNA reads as TGCGCCAGCAGCTTGGCAGGGTCCGTTGGTGGAAACACCATATATTTT.

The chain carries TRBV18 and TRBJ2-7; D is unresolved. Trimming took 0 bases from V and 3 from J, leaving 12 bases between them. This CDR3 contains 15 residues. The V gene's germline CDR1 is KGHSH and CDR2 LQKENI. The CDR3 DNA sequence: TGTGCCAGCTCACCACCCGCCAGGTCGGACTACGAGCAGTACTTC. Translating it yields CASSPPARSDYEQYF.

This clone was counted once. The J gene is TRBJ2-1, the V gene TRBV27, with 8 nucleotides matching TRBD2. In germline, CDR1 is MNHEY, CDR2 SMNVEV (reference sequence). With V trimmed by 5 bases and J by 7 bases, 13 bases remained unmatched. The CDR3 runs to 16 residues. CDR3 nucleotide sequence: TGTGCCAGCAGTACCGGAAGCGGGAGTCTGGGGAATGAGCAGTTCTTC. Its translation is CASSTGSGSLGNEQFF.

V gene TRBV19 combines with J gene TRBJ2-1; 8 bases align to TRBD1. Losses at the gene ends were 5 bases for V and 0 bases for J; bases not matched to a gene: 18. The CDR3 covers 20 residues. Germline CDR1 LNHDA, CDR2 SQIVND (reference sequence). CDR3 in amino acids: CASSPPLGQARGGSYNEQFF. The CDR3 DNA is TGTGCCAGTAGTCCGCCCCTGGGACAGGCACGGGGAGGCTCCTACAATGAGCAGTTCTTC.

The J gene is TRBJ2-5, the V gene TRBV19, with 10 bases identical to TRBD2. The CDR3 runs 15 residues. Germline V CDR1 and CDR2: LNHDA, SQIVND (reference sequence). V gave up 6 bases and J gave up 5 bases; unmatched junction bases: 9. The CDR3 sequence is CASRSVTSGVETQYF. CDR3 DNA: TGTGCCAGTAGGAGTGTCACTAGCGGGGTGGAGACCCAGTACTTC. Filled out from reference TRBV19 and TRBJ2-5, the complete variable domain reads DGGITQSPKYLFRKEGQNVTLSCEQNLNHDAMYWYRQDPGQGLRLIYYSQIVNDFQKGDIAEGYSVSREKKESFPLTVTSAQKNPTAFYLCASRSVTSGVETQYFGPGTRLLVL.

CDR3 amino acids: CASSPIAGGRNEQFF. For the CDR3, the DNA is TGTGCCAGCAGTCCAATAGCGGGGGGGAGGAATGAGCAGTTCTTC. V and J are TRBV27 and TRBJ2-1; 11 bases are shared with TRBD2. The CDR3 has 15 amino acids. The junction had 7 bases not matched to a gene; V was cut back by 5 bases and J by 7 bases. Germline-derived CDR1 and CDR2 are MNHEY and SMNVEV (reference sequence).

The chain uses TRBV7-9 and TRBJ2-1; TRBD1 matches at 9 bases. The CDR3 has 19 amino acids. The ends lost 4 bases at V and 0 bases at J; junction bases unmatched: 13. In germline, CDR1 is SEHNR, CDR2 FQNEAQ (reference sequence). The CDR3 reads CASSSSRDRDPASYNEQFF. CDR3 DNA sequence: TGTGCCAGCAGCTCCAGCCGGGACAGGGATCCGGCCTCCTACAATGAGCAGTTCTTC. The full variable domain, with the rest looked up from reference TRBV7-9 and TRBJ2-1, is DTGVSQNPRHKITKRGQNVTFRCDPISEHNRLYWYRQTLGQGPEFLTYFQNEAQLEKSRLLSDRFSAERPKGSFSTLEIQRTEQGDSAMYLCASSSSRDRDPASYNEQFFGPGTRLTVL.

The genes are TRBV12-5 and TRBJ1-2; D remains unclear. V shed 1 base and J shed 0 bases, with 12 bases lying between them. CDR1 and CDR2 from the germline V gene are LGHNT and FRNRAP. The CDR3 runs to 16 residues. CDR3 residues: CASGLARDKANYGYTF. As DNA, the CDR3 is TGTGCTAGTGGTTTGGCCCGCGACAAAGCTAACTATGGCTACACCTTC.

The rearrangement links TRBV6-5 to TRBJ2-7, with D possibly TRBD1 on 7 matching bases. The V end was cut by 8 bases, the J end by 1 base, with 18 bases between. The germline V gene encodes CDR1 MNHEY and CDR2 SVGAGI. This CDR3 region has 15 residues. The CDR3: CASFKNRGLSYEQYF. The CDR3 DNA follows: TGTGCCAGCTTTAAAAACAGGGGACTGTCCTACGAGCAGTACTTC.

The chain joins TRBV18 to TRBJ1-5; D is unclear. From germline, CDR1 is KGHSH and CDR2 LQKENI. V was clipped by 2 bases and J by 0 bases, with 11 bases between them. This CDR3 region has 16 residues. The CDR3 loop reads CASSPAYSYSNQPQHF. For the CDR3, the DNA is TGTGCCAGCTCACCAGCGTACTCATATAGCAATCAGCCCCAGCATTTT.

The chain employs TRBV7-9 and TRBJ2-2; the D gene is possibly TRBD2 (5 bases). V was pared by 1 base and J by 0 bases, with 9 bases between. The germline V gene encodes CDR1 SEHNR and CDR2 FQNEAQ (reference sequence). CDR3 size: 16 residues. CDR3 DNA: TGTGCCAGCAGCTTAGTACCAGCGGCGAACACCGGGGAGCTGTTTTTT. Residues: CASSLVPAANTGELFF.

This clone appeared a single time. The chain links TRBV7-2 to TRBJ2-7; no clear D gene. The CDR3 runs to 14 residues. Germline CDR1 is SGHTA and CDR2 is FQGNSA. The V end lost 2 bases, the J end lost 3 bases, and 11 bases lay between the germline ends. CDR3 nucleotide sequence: TGTGCCAGCAGCTTAACTGGGCCCAACTACGAGCAGTACTTC. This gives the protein CASSLTGPNYEQYF.

The CDR3 DNA sequence: TGTGCCAGCAGTTTACCAGAGAACACCGGGGAGCTGTTTTTT. It translates to CASSLPENTGELFF. The chain joins TRBV27 to TRBJ2-2; D unclear. The CDR3 contains 14 residues. Germline lookup yields CDR1 MNHEY and CDR2 SMNVEV (reference sequence). Trimming cost V 2 bases and J 1 base, with 5 bases left between them.